This is a list of T cell receptor beta chains from one sample in a study of Ad26.COV2.S vaccination and SARS-CoV-2 variants. Generated by immunoSEQ multiplex PCR, the TCRdb table keeps only in-frame clones and is missing some. The repertoire includes about 180,000 clones, roughly 89% of them detected once, and about 5.5% sits in the top ten. The sequencing used peripheral blood, collected after recovery from COVID-19. The receptors derive from a human donor who had recovered from COVID-19. The CDR3 runs from the conserved cysteine through the conserved F or W.

v_call: TRBV7-6
j_call: TRBJ2-5
cdr3_length: 15
cdr3_aa: CASSSIAGDAETQYF

v_call: TRBV15
j_call: TRBJ2-3
cdr3_length: 15
cdr3_aa: CATSRGGSSTDTQYF

v_call: TRBV5-6
j_call: TRBJ1-3
cdr3_length: 14
cdr3_aa: CASSAGTGPNTIYF

v_call: TRBV18
j_call: TRBJ2-7
cdr3_length: 16
cdr3_aa: CASSQVGGTLSYEQYF

v_call: TRBV29-1
j_call: TRBJ2-7
cdr3_length: 10
cdr3_aa: CSVGDYEQYF

v_call: TRBV7-3
j_call: TRBJ1-6
cdr3_length: 13
cdr3_aa: CASSGGDNSPLHF

v_call: TRBV11-3
j_call: TRBJ2-1
cdr3_length: 13
cdr3_aa: CASSSGSYNEQFF

v_call: TRBV12-3/TRBV12-4
j_call: TRBJ1-2
cdr3_length: 12
cdr3_aa: CASSYRTGGYTF

v_call: TRBV14
j_call: TRBJ2-2
cdr3_length: 13
cdr3_aa: CASSQNPPGELFF

v_call: TRBV6-1
j_call: TRBJ2-3
cdr3_length: 16
cdr3_aa: CASSEEGRASTDTQYF

v_call: TRBV7-9
j_call: TRBJ2-3
cdr3_length: 14
cdr3_aa: CASSWGQGPGTQYF

v_call: TRBV14
j_call: TRBJ1-2
cdr3_length: 14
cdr3_aa: CASSPQGFSYGYTF

v_call: TRBV4-1
j_call: TRBJ1-4
cdr3_length: 14
cdr3_aa: CASSRTGSNEKLFF

v_call: TRBV3-1/TRBV3-2
j_call: TRBJ1-1
cdr3_length: 13
cdr3_aa: CASSPEGLGEAFF

v_call: TRBV4-1
j_call: TRBJ2-1
cdr3_length: 15
cdr3_aa: CASSPPGPQEGEQFF

v_call: TRBV2
j_call: TRBJ1-2
cdr3_length: 13
cdr3_aa: CASSPAWVYGYTF

v_call: TRBV30
j_call: TRBJ1-1
cdr3_length: 14
cdr3_aa: CAWSRERMNTEAFF

v_call: TRBV5-4
j_call: TRBJ2-3
cdr3_length: 13
cdr3_aa: CASSLVDTDTQYF

v_call: TRBV12-3/TRBV12-4
j_call: TRBJ1-1
cdr3_length: 12
cdr3_aa: CASSRAWGSAFF

v_call: TRBV3-1/TRBV3-2
j_call: TRBJ1-1
cdr3_length: 14
cdr3_aa: CASSQLGGNTEAFF

v_call: TRBV6-5
j_call: TRBJ2-1
cdr3_length: 12
cdr3_aa: CASITGDNEQFF

v_call: TRBV10-3
j_call: TRBJ2-2
cdr3_length: 15
cdr3_aa: CAIMEARTNTGELFF

v_call: TRBV13
j_call: TRBJ2-4
cdr3_length: 13
cdr3_aa: CASSFGTGNIQYF

v_call: TRBV5-4
j_call: TRBJ2-5
cdr3_length: 14
cdr3_aa: CASSLSLGGETQYF

v_call: TRBV29-1
j_call: TRBJ2-7
cdr3_length: 17
cdr3_aa: CSVRMPPGQGSSYEQYF